This T cell receptor (beta chain) appears in the sequencing data of a study of T cell repertoires in cytomegalovirus infection. Study-wide context: Public TCR beta signatures were indicative of both CMV infection and a matching HLA type. Study-wide points: The response measured ex vivo was dominated by TCR beta clonotypes (HLA-C-restricted and CMV-specific). Summed public TCR beta family frequency identified CMV carriers bearing the relevant HLA.

This CDR3 has 13 residues. The germline V gene has CDR1 SQVTM and CDR2 ANQGSEA. V lost 5 bases to trimming and J lost 0 bases, with 8 bases between them. TCRdb processed the reads anew with MiXCR; each CDR3 protein has one entry. The table shows about 190,000 distinct CDR3 sequences, with under 30% occurring only once. In the case of this clonotype: Its antigen remains unidentified.

The gene calls are TRBV29-1 and TRBJ1-3; a possible D gene is TRBD1 (6 bases). The source material was PBMCs. This TCR derives from a human donor in good health (CMV status not recorded). Some clones in this sample may be carry-over from other donors' samples. The CDR3 loop reads CSVRDNSGNTIYF. DNA for the CDR3: TGCAGCGTTAGGGACAACTCTGGAAACACCATATATTTT.